The sequence of this T cell receptor (beta chain) was determined in a study of neurological immune-mediated disorders. This clonotype has a count of ten or more. V was pared by 3 bases and J by 7 bases, with 18 bases between. The CDR3 has 16 residues. Germline CDR1 is LGHNA and CDR2 is YNFKEQ. Regarding time point: longitudinal time-point 1 (baseline). The cDNA was synthesized by means of template-switch 5'RACE, which was carried out with 10-nucleotide random UMIs. Each CDR3 protein gets one entry after TCRdb re-called the 5' RACE reads with MiXCR. The sample consists of 71,000 or so distinct CDR3 sequences, 12% to 15% of them appearing once.

The origin of this receptor is a female donor with HTLV-1-associated myelopathy (HAM/TSP). The sequencing input was PBMCs. This chain connects TRBV4-2 to TRBJ2-2, with D possibly called TRBD1 or TRBD2 (6 bases each). The CDR3 loop is CASSQGGSGGSGELFF. CDR3 nucleotides: TGTGCCAGCAGCCAGGGGGGTTCCGGGGGCAGCGGGGAGCTGTTTTTT.